The 32 T cell receptor beta chains in this list originate from one sample, sequenced in a study of blood T cell repertoires in COVID-19. Profiling relied on immunoSEQ multiplex PCR, and the TCRdb table lists in-frame clones only, not all of them. This table holds about 12,000 clones, less than 85% found once. The sequenced material came from peripheral blood. Source of these receptors: a human donor in a cohort sampled during active COVID-19.

The rearrangement uses TRBV18 and TRBJ1-3; no reliable D call. The germline gives CDR1 KGHSH, CDR2 LQKENI. The CDR3 contains 16 residues. Trimming removed 0 bases at V and 0 bases at J, with 9 bases between. CDR3: CASSPPGSSSGNTIYF. CDR3 nucleotide sequence: TGTGCCAGCTCACCACCGGGCTCCTCCTCTGGAAACACCATATATTTT.

V is TRBV19 and J is TRBJ2-1; perhaps TRBD1 as D (7 bases). Trimming cost V 6 bases and J 3 bases, with 9 bases left between them. The germline CDR1 and CDR2 sequences are LNHDA and SQIVND (reference sequence). This CDR3 contains 13 residues. CDR3: CASRRDSYNEQFF. The CDR3 nucleotides are TGTGCCAGTAGGCGGGACAGCTACAATGAGCAGTTCTTC.

The chain links TRBV5-1 to TRBJ2-7; 9 nucleotides line up with TRBD1. Germline-derived CDR1 and CDR2 are SGHRS and YFSETQ. This CDR3 has 16 amino acids. J gave up 5 bases and V 3 bases, and 12 bases lay outside the gene matches. CDR3 DNA: TGCGCCAGCAGCTCGACCGTTGACAGGGGGGTAGACGAGCAGTACTTC. Protein sequence: CASSSTVDRGVDEQYF. Complete variable domain (other parts from reference TRBV5-1 and TRBJ2-7): KAGVTQTPRYLIKTRGQQVTLSCSPISGHRSVSWYQQTPGQGLQFLFEYFSETQRNKGNFPGRFSGRQFSNSRSEMNVSTLELGDSALYLCASSSTVDRGVDEQYFGPGTRLTVT.

The chain is built from TRBV12-3 or TRBV12-4 and TRBJ1-1; tentative D call: TRBD1 (6 bases). V was cut by 6 bases and J by 5 bases, with 13 bases left in between. The CDR3 loop spans 13 amino acids. The CDR3 loop reads CASSLFDRTEAFF. The CDR3 DNA sequence: TGTGCCAGCAGCCTTTTTGACAGGACTGAAGCTTTCTTT.

The chain recombines TRBV5-6 with TRBJ2-7; 8 bases are a match to TRBD2. The CDR3 extends over 14 amino acids. The germline V gene encodes CDR1 SGHDT and CDR2 YYEEEE. Losses at the gene ends were 4 bases for V and 0 bases for J; bases not matched to a gene: 3. Here the CDR3 DNA reads TGTGCCAGCAGCATACTAGCGGTCTCCTACGAGCAGTACTTC. It codes for CASSILAVSYEQYF.

This chain links TRBV11-2 with TRBJ1-1; D possibly corresponds to TRBD1 (5 bases). This CDR3 region has 15 residues. The V gene lost 5 bases and the J gene lost 3 bases, with 16 bases spanning the gap. Germline lookup yields CDR1 SGHAT and CDR2 FQNNGV. The CDR3 protein is CASSRGTGYYTEAFF. DNA of the CDR3: TGTGCCAGCAGCCGCGGAACAGGTTACTACACTGAAGCTTTCTTT.

This clone was seen a single time. The chain uses TRBV4-3 and TRBJ2-5, with D possibly TRBD2 on 5 matching bases. The CDR3 sequence is 15 residues long. The germline CDR1 and CDR2 sequences are LGHNA and YSLEER. Trimming pared 3 bases from V and 4 bases from J, leaving 15 bases between. CDR3: CASSQALLVSETQYF. As DNA, the CDR3 is TGCGCCAGCAGCCAGGCCCTACTAGTTTCAGAGACCCAGTACTTC.

The chain links TRBV4-3 to TRBJ1-2, with 7 bases identical to TRBD1. The CDR3 is 14 amino acids. Germline CDR1 is LGHNA and CDR2 is YSLEER. V lost 1 base and J lost 7; bases outside the gene matches: 6. CDR3 sequence reads: CASSQAPGQFGYTF. CDR3 sequence (DNA): TGCGCCAGCAGCCAAGCCCCGGGACAGTTTGGCTACACCTTC.

The V and J genes are TRBV10-2 and TRBJ2-1; a weak D match, TRBD1 (5 bases). V was shortened by 3 bases and J by 6 bases, with 6 bases between the two germline ends. The germline gives CDR1 WSHSY, CDR2 SAAADI. CDR3 length: 12 amino acids. The DNA for the CDR3 is TGCGCCAGCAGTGACAGGGTCAATGAGCAGTTCTTC. It translates to CASSDRVNEQFF.

J is TRBJ2-1 and V is TRBV5-1; D is possibly TRBD1 (7 bases). Germline lookup yields CDR1 SGHRS and CDR2 YFSETQ. V lost 2 bases and J lost 8, with 20 bases in between. The CDR3 sequence is 16 residues long. In DNA, the CDR3 is TGCGCCAGCAGCTTAACCCCTGAACAGGGGAGGTATGAGCAGTTCTTC. The encoded protein is CASSLTPEQGRYEQFF.

The chain joins TRBV6-4 to TRBJ2-1, with D possibly TRBD1 on 5 matching bases. Germline assignment: CDR1 MRHNA and CDR2 SNTAGT. V shed 0 bases and J shed 5 bases, with 5 bases lying between them. The CDR3 length is 13 residues. The DNA of the CDR3 is TGTGCCAGCAGTGACTCGGACAACAATGAGCAGTTCTTC. Protein product: CASSDSDNNEQFF.

The V call is TRBV9, the J call TRBJ2-3, with 7 bases lining up with TRBD1. Trimming took 2 bases from V and 3 from J; bases not matched to a gene: 9. The V gene's germline CDR1 is SGDLS and CDR2 YYNGEE. The CDR3 contains 16 residues. CDR3 nucleotides: TGTGCCAGCAGCGTTTTACAGGGGAGTCCAACAGATACGCAGTATTTT. It encodes CASSVLQGSPTDTQYF.

The chain carries TRBV6-1 and TRBJ1-6; D remains ambiguous. The CDR3 consists of 15 residues. Between the trimmed V and J ends, which lost 1 base and 6 bases, there was a span of 10 bases. The germline gives CDR1 MNHNS, CDR2 SASEGT. The CDR3 sequence: CASSEVRRPNSPLHF. The CDR3 region has the DNA TGTGCCAGCAGTGAAGTAAGGCGGCCTAATTCACCCCTCCACTTT.

This chain links TRBV7-3 with TRBJ2-1; D remains unclear. The V gene's germline CDR1 is SGHTA and CDR2 FQGTGA. V was cut by 5 bases and J by 6 bases, with 11 bases left in between. The CDR3 sequence is 13 residues long. The CDR3 spells CASSPGSSNEQFF. CDR3 nucleotide sequence: TGTGCCAGCAGCCCGGGTTCTAGCAATGAGCAGTTCTTC.

The chain couples TRBV5-6 to TRBJ1-1; D uncertain. The CDR3 contains 13 residues. The V end lost 4 bases, the J end lost 3 bases, and 10 bases lay between the germline ends. CDR1 and CDR2 from the germline V gene are SGHDT and YYEEEE. Written as DNA, the CDR3 is TGTGCCAGCAGCCATTTATTAGACACTGAAGCTTTCTTT. This translates into CASSHLLDTEAFF. Drawing the rest from reference TRBV5-6 and TRBJ1-1, the complete variable domain is DAGVTQSPTHLIKTRGQQVTLRCSPKSGHDTVSWYQQALGQGPQFIFQYYEEEERQRGNFPDRFSGHQFPNYSSELNVNALLLGDSALYLCASSHLLDTEAFFGQGTRLTVV.

This clone has just one count. The V call is TRBV5-4, the J call TRBJ1-2, with 8 bases lining up with TRBD1. CDR1 is SGHNT, CDR2 YYREEE, per germline (reference sequence). The CDR3 runs to 14 residues. Unmatched junction bases numbered 5, after V lost 7 bases and J lost 0 bases. The CDR3 here is CASRQGKANYGYTF. CDR3 in DNA: TGTGCCAGCCGACAGGGGAAAGCTAACTATGGCTACACCTTC.

This clone was found once. The CDR3, as DNA: TGCGCCAGCAGCATCAGGAACAATGAGCAGTTCTTC. It yields the protein CASSIRNNEQFF. The J gene is TRBJ2-1, the V gene TRBV5-1; D uncertain. Germline V gives CDR1 SGHRS, CDR2 YFSETQ. This CDR3 has 12 residues. Trimming pared 4 bases from V and 5 bases from J, leaving 7 bases between.

In this sample, this clone turned up once. This chain uses TRBV11-2 with TRBJ2-2; possibly TRBD2 for D (6 bases). The germline V and J ends were trimmed by 5 bases and 5 bases, with 9 bases remaining between them. In germline, CDR1 is SGHAT, CDR2 FQNNGV. The CDR3 loop spans 13 amino acids. The CDR3 here is CASSDGGTGELFF. Here the CDR3 DNA reads TGTGCCAGCAGCGACGGGGGTACCGGGGAGCTGTTTTTT.

This chain connects TRBV7-2 to TRBJ1-2; TRBD1 matches at 9 bases. The CDR3 covers 16 residues. CDR1 is SGHTA, CDR2 FQGNSA, per germline. The ends lost 2 bases at V and 5 bases at J; junction bases unmatched: 9. The CDR3 spells CASSLPSTGTGYGYTF. CDR3 nucleotide sequence: TGTGCCAGCAGCTTACCCTCCACCGGGACAGGGTATGGCTACACCTTC.

The rearrangement links TRBV5-1 to TRBJ1-2, with a tentative D call TRBD1 (5 bases). Trimming removed 1 base at V and 3 bases at J, with 10 bases between. Germline V CDR1 and CDR2: SGHRS, YFSETQ. The CDR3 extends over 14 amino acids. The DNA for the CDR3 is TGCGCCAGCAGCTTGCAGGGTCGGGACTATGGCTACACCTTC. Translation gives CASSLQGRDYGYTF.

The genes are TRBV2 and TRBJ1-2, with D maybe TRBD1 (6 bases). V was clipped by 0 bases and J by 5 bases, with 13 bases between them. This CDR3 spans 15 amino acids. Germline V lookup: CDR1 SNHLY, CDR2 FYNNEI. The CDR3 spells CASSEAALDSYGYTF. The CDR3 bases are TGTGCCAGCAGTGAAGCCGCGTTGGACAGTTATGGCTACACCTTC.

The chain carries TRBV7-9 and TRBJ2-1; 12 nucleotides align to TRBD2. Germline V gene sequence: CDR1 SEHNR, CDR2 FQNEAQ (reference sequence). The trim removed 5 bases at V and 4 bases at J, leaving 6 bases unmatched. The CDR3 consists of 16 residues. This CDR3 is CASSTILAGGYNEQFF. Here the CDR3 DNA reads TGTGCCAGCAGCACGATCCTAGCGGGGGGGTACAATGAGCAGTTCTTC.

The J gene is TRBJ2-1, the V gene TRBV7-2, with 7 bases identical to TRBD2. CDR1 is SGHTA, CDR2 FQGNSA, per germline. The CDR3 loop spans 14 amino acids. V lost 8 bases and J lost 1; bases outside the gene matches: 5. The CDR3 sequence: CASLLGGSYNEQFF. The CDR3 region has the DNA TGTGCCAGCTTGCTCGGGGGGTCCTACAATGAGCAGTTCTTC.

This clone came up a few times. This rearrangement joins TRBV7-9 to TRBJ1-1; weak D call: TRBD1 (5 bases). V lost 0 bases and J lost 3, with 8 bases in between. Germline CDR1 reads SEHNR; CDR2 reads FQNEAQ (reference sequence). The CDR3 extends over 14 amino acids. In DNA form, the CDR3 reads TGTGCCAGCAGCTTAGCTCGGGGGTACACTGAAGCTTTCTTT. It is translated as CASSLARGYTEAFF.

This chain joins TRBV27 and TRBJ2-2, with D perhaps matching TRBD2 (6 bases). Per germline, CDR1 MNHEY and CDR2 SMNVEV (reference sequence). Between the trimmed V and J ends, which lost 6 bases and 8 bases, there was a span of 13 bases. The CDR3 runs 13 residues. CDR3 sequence: CASRRAGRGELFF. CDR3 bases: TGTGCCAGCAGACGGGCCGGGAGAGGGGAGCTGTTTTTT.

This sequence joins TRBV30 and TRBJ2-5, with TRBD2 identical over 8 bases. Germline values: CDR1 GTSNPN, CDR2 SVGIG (reference sequence). The length of the CDR3 is 12 residues. The trim removed 5 bases at V and 9 bases at J, leaving 8 bases unmatched. The CDR3 sequence: CAWGGTSRAQYF. The CDR3 bases are TGTGCCTGGGGGGGGACTAGTCGTGCCCAGTACTTC.

The CDR3 region is CAIGHSTENEQFF. DNA of the CDR3: TGTGCCATCGGACATTCGACCGAGAATGAGCAGTTCTTC. The genes are TRBV6-5 and TRBJ2-1; D possibly corresponds to TRBD1 (5 bases). V was trimmed by 10 bases and J by 7 bases, leaving 17 bases between them. The germline V gene has CDR1 MNHEY and CDR2 SVGAGI. This CDR3 comprises 13 residues.

This clone was seen a few times. This chain uses TRBV27 with TRBJ2-7; no definite D call. The CDR3 is 13 amino acids. The germline gives CDR1 MNHEY, CDR2 SMNVEV (reference sequence). V was cut by 1 base and J by 3 bases, with 7 bases left in between. The CDR3 sequence is CASSLYRYYEQYF. The CDR3 bases are TGTGCCAGCAGTTTATACAGATACTACGAGCAGTACTTC.

The rearrangement links TRBV9 to TRBJ1-2; 8 positions agree with TRBD1. CDR3 size: 15 residues. Per the germline V gene, CDR1 is SGDLS and CDR2 is YYNGEE. The V gene end was trimmed by 6 bases and the J gene end by 3 bases; junction bases not matched to a gene: 10. The CDR3 DNA reads as TGTGCCAGCACCGGGACAGGTGATCTGGACTATGGCTACACCTTC. Amino acids: CASTGTGDLDYGYTF.

This rearrangement joins TRBV9 to TRBJ1-6; D remains unclear. Germline CDR1 and CDR2: SGDLS and YYNGEE. Trimming pared 4 bases from V and 6 bases from J, leaving 11 bases between. This CDR3 is 14 amino acids long. Here the CDR3 reads CASSPRQGNSPLHF. The CDR3 bases are TGTGCCAGCAGCCCTCGACAAGGTAATTCACCCCTCCACTTT. The full variable domain, completed using reference TRBV9 and TRBJ1-6, is DSGVTQTPKHLITATGQRVTLRCSPRSGDLSVYWYQQSLDQGLQFLIQYYNGEERAKGNILERFSAQQFPDLHSELNLSSLELGDSALYFCASSPRQGNSPLHFGNGTRLTVT.

J is TRBJ2-2 and V is TRBV7-2; TRBD1 matches 8 bases. CDR3 length: 16 residues. In germline, CDR1 is SGHTA, CDR2 FQGNSA. With 5 bases clipped from V and 4 bases from J, the junction kept 9 bases outside the gene matches. CDR3 coding DNA: TGTGCCAGCAGCGCCCAGGGGGCCGGTGGCACCGGGGAGCTGTTTTTT. Encoded protein: CASSAQGAGGTGELFF.

This chain links TRBV6-5 with TRBJ2-3; D is undetermined. The length of the CDR3 is 13 residues. CDR1 MNHEY and CDR2 SVGAGI come from the germline V gene. Trimming removed 3 bases from V and 5 bases from J, with 9 bases in between. In nucleotides, the CDR3 is TGTGCCAGCAGTTATGGCCGTGGAGATACGCAGTATTTT. Translation gives CASSYGRGDTQYF.